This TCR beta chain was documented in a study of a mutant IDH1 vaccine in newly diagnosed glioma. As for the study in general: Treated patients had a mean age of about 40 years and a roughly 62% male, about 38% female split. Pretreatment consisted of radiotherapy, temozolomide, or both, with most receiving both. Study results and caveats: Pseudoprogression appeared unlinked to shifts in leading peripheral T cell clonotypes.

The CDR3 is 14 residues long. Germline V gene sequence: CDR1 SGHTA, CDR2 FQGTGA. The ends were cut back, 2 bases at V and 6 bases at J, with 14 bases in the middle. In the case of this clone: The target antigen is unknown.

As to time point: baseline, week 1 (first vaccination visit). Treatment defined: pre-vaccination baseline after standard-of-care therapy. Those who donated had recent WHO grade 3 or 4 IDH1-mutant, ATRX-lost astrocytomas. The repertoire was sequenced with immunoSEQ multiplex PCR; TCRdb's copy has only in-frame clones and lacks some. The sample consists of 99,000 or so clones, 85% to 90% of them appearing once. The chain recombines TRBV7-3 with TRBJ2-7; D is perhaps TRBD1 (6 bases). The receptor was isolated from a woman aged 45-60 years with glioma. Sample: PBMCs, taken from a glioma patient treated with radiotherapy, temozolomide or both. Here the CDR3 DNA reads TGTGCCAGCAGCTTACAGAGGGGGTCCGCCGAGCAGTACTTC. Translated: CASSLQRGSAEQYF.